Listed below are T cell receptor beta chains from one sample, sequenced in a study of cytomegalovirus exposure and HLA in healthy donors. Measured with immunoSEQ multiplex PCR; TCRdb has only the in-frame clones, and not every one. The sample has roughly 99,000 clones, around three quarters seen once. The material sequenced was PBMCs. All receptors come from a male donor in good health and CMV-seronegative. Each CDR3 is given with its conserved first and last residue. Fields, in order: V gene, clone size, J gene, D gene, CDR3 DNA, CDR3 protein. A D gene is named only where the DNA matches it firmly. Part of the rows lack a size; the others show once, few, many or a class for expanded clones.

v_call: TRBV4-1; clone_size: -; j_call: TRBJ1-2; d_call: -; cdr3_nt: TGCGCCAGCAGCCAACCAACAGGGACCTCTGGCTACACCTTC; cdr3_aa: CASSQPTGTSGYTF
v_call: TRBV6-4; clone_size: few; j_call: TRBJ2-4; d_call: -; cdr3_nt: TGTGCCAGCACCCACGATGCGGGGGGACAGCTAAATTTAGCCAAAAACATTCAGTACTTC; cdr3_aa: CASTHDAGGQLNLAKNIQYF
v_call: TRBV15; clone_size: -; j_call: TRBJ2-2; d_call: -; cdr3_nt: TGTGCCACCAGCAGATCCCCGCAGCGCGCCGGGGAGCTGTTTTTT; cdr3_aa: CATSRSPQRAGELFF
v_call: TRBV7-3; clone_size: -; j_call: TRBJ2-3; d_call: TRBD1; cdr3_nt: TGTGCCAGCAGCTTTTCCAAGACAGGGGATTCCCGGAGAGATACGCAGTATTTT; cdr3_aa: CASSFSKTGDSRRDTQYF
v_call: TRBV29-1; clone_size: -; j_call: TRBJ2-1; d_call: -; cdr3_nt: TGCAGCACAACAACAGTTACCTACAATGAGCAGTTCTTC; cdr3_aa: CSTTTVTYNEQFF
v_call: TRBV6-4; clone_size: once; j_call: TRBJ2-1; d_call: TRBD2; cdr3_nt: TGTGCCAGCAGTGACTCTTACGGGACTAGTCCTTACAATGAGCAGTTCTTC; cdr3_aa: CASSDSYGTSPYNEQFF
v_call: TRBV29-1; clone_size: -; j_call: TRBJ2-1; d_call: -; cdr3_nt: TGCAGCGTCGGGAGCTACAATGAGCAGTTCTTC; cdr3_aa: CSVGSYNEQFF
v_call: TRBV7-2; clone_size: -; j_call: TRBJ2-1; d_call: -; cdr3_nt: TGTGCCAGCAGCCCCAGGACAGATGAGAATGAGCAGTTCTTC; cdr3_aa: CASSPRTDENEQFF
v_call: TRBV5-1; clone_size: -; j_call: TRBJ2-2; d_call: TRBD1; cdr3_nt: TGCGCCGGCAGCTATTCCGGGACAGGGGCATCGGGGGAGCTGTTTTTT; cdr3_aa: CAGSYSGTGASGELFF
v_call: TRBV5-4; clone_size: -; j_call: TRBJ1-2; d_call: TRBD1; cdr3_nt: TGTGCCAGCAGGCAACAGGACAGGAACTATGGCTACACCTTC; cdr3_aa: CASRQQDRNYGYTF
v_call: TRBV15; clone_size: once; j_call: TRBJ2-1; d_call: TRBD1; cdr3_nt: TGTGCCACCAGCACCCGGGACAGGGCCTACAATGAGCAGTTCTTC; cdr3_aa: CATSTRDRAYNEQFF
v_call: TRBV6-1; clone_size: -; j_call: TRBJ1-1; d_call: -; cdr3_nt: TGTGCCGCGAACTGGGGGGTAGGCACTGAAGCTTTCTTT; cdr3_aa: CAANWGVGTEAFF
v_call: TRBV9; clone_size: -; j_call: TRBJ2-7; d_call: -; cdr3_nt: TGTGCCAGCAGCGTAGCGGGAGCGGGCGAGCAGTACTTC; cdr3_aa: CASSVAGAGEQYF
v_call: TRBV4-1; clone_size: few; j_call: TRBJ2-5; d_call: TRBD2; cdr3_nt: TGCGCCAGCAGCCAGGGACTAGCGGGAGTGTCCCAAGAGACCCAGTACTTC; cdr3_aa: CASSQGLAGVSQETQYF
v_call: TRBV29-1; clone_size: -; j_call: TRBJ2-3; d_call: TRBD1; cdr3_nt: TGCAGCGTTGAAGGGCCCCGGGACAGACCCACAGATACGCAGTATTTT; cdr3_aa: CSVEGPRDRPTDTQYF
v_call: TRBV7-2; clone_size: -; j_call: TRBJ2-7; d_call: -; cdr3_nt: TGTGCCAGCAGCTTAGGGTTCGCGGCGAACACCTACGAGCAGTACTTC; cdr3_aa: CASSLGFAANTYEQYF
v_call: TRBV7-3; clone_size: -; j_call: TRBJ2-3; d_call: -; cdr3_nt: TGTGCCAGCAGCTTAGGGAGGACCCACGATACGCAGTATTTT; cdr3_aa: CASSLGRTHDTQYF
v_call: TRBV5-4; clone_size: -; j_call: TRBJ2-1; d_call: TRBD2; cdr3_nt: TGTGCCAGCAGCTTCCCTAGCGGGAGCTCCTACAATGAGCAGTTCTTC; cdr3_aa: CASSFPSGSSYNEQFF
v_call: TRBV18; clone_size: once; j_call: TRBJ2-2; d_call: TRBD2; cdr3_nt: TGTGCCAGCTCACCACGAGGGACTACGAACACCGGGGAGCTGTTTTTT; cdr3_aa: CASSPRGTTNTGELFF
v_call: TRBV20-1; clone_size: few; j_call: TRBJ1-5; d_call: -; cdr3_nt: TGCAGTGCTGGCAGGGAGCCCCAGCATTTT; cdr3_aa: CSAGREPQHF
v_call: TRBV10-3; clone_size: -; j_call: TRBJ2-4; d_call: -; cdr3_nt: TGTGCCATCAGCTTCCCCGGGGGTATTCAGTACTTC; cdr3_aa: CAISFPGGIQYF
v_call: TRBV25-1; clone_size: few; j_call: TRBJ2-3; d_call: TRBD2; cdr3_nt: TGTGCCAGCAGTGAAGGACTAGCGAGTATGGATACGCAGTATTTT; cdr3_aa: CASSEGLASMDTQYF
v_call: TRBV10-3; clone_size: -; j_call: TRBJ2-5; d_call: -; cdr3_nt: TGTGCCGCAGGGCAGCACCAAGAGACCCAGTACTTC; cdr3_aa: CAAGQHQETQYF
v_call: TRBV10-2; clone_size: -; j_call: TRBJ2-2; d_call: -; cdr3_nt: TGCGCCAGCAGCGTCACCGGGGAGCTGTTTTTT; cdr3_aa: CASSVTGELFF